The subject of this entry is one TCR beta chain. This clonotype was counted a few times. Its antigen has not been determined. Base qualities are not recorded, but no much larger clone differs from it by a single base. The sequencing machine was an Illumina HiSeq 2500. Quantitative 5'-RACE with molecular barcodes was used to prepare TCR beta libraries. As for the authors' bioinformatics: A new computational method, built on a probabilistic model of VDJ rearrangement, was used to identify disease-linked TCR variants. TCRdb cleaned the public reads at Q25 with fastp, built clones with MiXCR and kept in-frame beta chains. Rows with one shared CDR3 protein collapse into an entry with the most common genes and DNA. TCRdb, not the original authors, processed these V and J calls. The table for this sample lists under 200,000 distinct CDR3 sequences; 11% of them were counted only once. The ten most abundant clones make up approximately 32% of the sample.

This entry comes from a study of CD8 T cells in ankylosing spondylitis (dated by TCRdb to between 2016 and 2019). About the full investigation: T cell receptor beta repertoires were profiled in healthy donors and ankylosing spondylitis patients so that disease-linked TCR variants could be found. The whole study cohort included 85 to 120 healthy donors and some 27 ankylosing spondylitis patients. Samples of peripheral blood were taken, and for ankylosing spondylitis patients, synovial fluid was collected as well. The paper as a whole reports these results and caveats: Some TCR beta motif variants had previously been reported in synovial fluid and blood of reactive arthritis patients, which suggested common disease-initiation mechanisms. Blood from ankylosing spondylitis patients appeared to be characterized by a TCR beta motif made up of under ten highly homologous amino acid variants. According to the report, matched synovial fluid samples from ankylosing spondylitis patients were significantly enriched for the disease-linked clones. The disease-linked clones had a CD8+ phenotype and were found at relatively low frequencies in peripheral blood.

The V end gives up 6 bases and the J end 2 bases, leaving 5 bases in the junction not matched to a gene. The CDR3 starts with the cysteine, ends with the phenylalanine, and has 14 residues. Solely the CDR3 DNA is kept, with 42 bases framed from the first base. The germline V gene (reference sequence) yields DFQATT for CDR1 and SNEGSKA for CDR2. The sequence derives from a male donor with ankylosing spondylitis or in good health (not recorded which). Sequenced sample: blood, either unsorted or a sorted T cell fraction (not recorded which). The sequence joins TRBV20-1 to TRBJ1-2; 11 nucleotides in the junction match TRBD1. The DNA is as follows: TGCAGTGCAAGGGACAGGGGGACCAACTATGGCTACACCTTC. Its protein product is CSARDRGTNYGYTF.